The TCR beta chain described here comes from a study of blood T cell repertoires in COVID-19. Study context: Sites in the United States, Italy and Spain provided acute and convalescent COVID-19 samples.

The germline V gene encodes CDR1 LGHDT and CDR2 YNNKEL (reference sequence). This CDR3 has 15 amino acids. V gave up 2 bases and J gave up 4 bases, with 13 bases separating them. Profiled with immunoSEQ multiplex PCR; TCRdb holds only in-frame clones, not every one. The data hold some 180,000 clones, with roughly 84% observed a single time. Material for sequencing was peripheral blood. The receptor's source is a human donor in a cohort sampled during active COVID-19. The chain joins TRBV3-1 (or the pseudogene TRBV3-2) to TRBJ2-3, with no clear D. This CDR3 is CASSQSPAEADTQYF. The CDR3 DNA is TGTGCCAGCAGCCAAAGCCCTGCCGAAGCAGATACGCAGTATTTT.